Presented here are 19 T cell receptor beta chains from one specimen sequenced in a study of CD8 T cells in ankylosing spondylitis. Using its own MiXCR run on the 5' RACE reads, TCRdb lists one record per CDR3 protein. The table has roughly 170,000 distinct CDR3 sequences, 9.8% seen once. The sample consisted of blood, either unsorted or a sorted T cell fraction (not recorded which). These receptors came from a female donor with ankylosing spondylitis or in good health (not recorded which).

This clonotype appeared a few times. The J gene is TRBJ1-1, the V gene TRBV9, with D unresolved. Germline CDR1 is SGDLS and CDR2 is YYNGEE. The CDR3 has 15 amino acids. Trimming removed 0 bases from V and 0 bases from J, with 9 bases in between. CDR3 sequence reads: CASSVGSGLNTEAFF. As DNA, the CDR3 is TGTGCCAGCAGCGTAGGGTCGGGGTTGAACACTGAAGCTTTCTTT.

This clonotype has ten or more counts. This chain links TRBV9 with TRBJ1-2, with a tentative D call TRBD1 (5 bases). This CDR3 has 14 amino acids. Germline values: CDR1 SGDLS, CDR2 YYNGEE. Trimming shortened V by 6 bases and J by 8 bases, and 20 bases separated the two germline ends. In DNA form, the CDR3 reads TGTGCCAGCAAAGGCGACAGAGACCTATTGGGCTACACCTTC. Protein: CASKGDRDLLGYTF.

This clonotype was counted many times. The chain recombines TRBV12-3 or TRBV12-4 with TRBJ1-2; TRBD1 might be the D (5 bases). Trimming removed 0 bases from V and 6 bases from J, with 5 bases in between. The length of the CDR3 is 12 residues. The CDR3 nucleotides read TGTGCCAGCAGTTTAGCAGGGGATGGCTACACCTTC. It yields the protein CASSLAGDGYTF.

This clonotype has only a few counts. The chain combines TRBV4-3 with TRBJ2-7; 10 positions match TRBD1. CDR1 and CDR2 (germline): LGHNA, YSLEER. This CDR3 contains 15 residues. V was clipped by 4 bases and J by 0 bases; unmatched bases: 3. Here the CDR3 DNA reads TGCGCCAGCAGCCGTGACAGGGGGCCCTCCTACGAGCAGTACTTC. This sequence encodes CASSRDRGPSYEQYF.

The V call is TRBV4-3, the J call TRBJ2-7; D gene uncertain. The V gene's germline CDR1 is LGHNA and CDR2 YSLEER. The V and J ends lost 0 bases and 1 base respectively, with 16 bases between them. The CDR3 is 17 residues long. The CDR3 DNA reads TGCGCCAGCAGCCAAGATCAAGGAAGGAGTACTTCCTACGAGCAGTACTTC. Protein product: CASSQDQGRSTSYEQYF.

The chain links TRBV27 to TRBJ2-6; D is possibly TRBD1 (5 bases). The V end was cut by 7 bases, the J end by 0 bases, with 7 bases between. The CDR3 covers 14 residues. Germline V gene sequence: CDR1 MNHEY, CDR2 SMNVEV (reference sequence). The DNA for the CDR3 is TGTGCCAGCACCCAGGGCTCTGGGGCCAACGTCCTGACTTTC. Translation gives CASTQGSGANVLTF.

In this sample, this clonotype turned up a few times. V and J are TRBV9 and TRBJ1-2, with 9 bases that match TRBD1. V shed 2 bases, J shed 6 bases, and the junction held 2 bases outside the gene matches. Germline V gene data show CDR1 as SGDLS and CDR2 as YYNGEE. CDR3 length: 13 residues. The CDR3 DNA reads TGTGCCAGCAGCGTGGACAGGGGTAATGGCTACACCTTC. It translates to CASSVDRGNGYTF.

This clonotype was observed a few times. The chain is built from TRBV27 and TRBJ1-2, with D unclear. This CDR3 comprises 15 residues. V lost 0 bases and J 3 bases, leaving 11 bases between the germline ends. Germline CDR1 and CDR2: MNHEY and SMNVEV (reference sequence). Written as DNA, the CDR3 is TGTGCCAGCAGTTTATCCGGATCATCCTACTATGGCTACACCTTC. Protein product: CASSLSGSSYYGYTF.

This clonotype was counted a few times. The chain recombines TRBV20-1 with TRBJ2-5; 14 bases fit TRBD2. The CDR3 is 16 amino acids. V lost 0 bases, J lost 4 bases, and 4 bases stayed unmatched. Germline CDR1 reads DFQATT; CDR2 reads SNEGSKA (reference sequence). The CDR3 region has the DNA TGCAGTGCTAGAGATTGGGGGACTAGCGGGAGAGAGACCCAGTACTTC. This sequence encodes CSARDWGTSGRETQYF.

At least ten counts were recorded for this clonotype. The CDR3 sequence: CSAGRDTEAFF. The DNA for the CDR3 is TGCAGCGCCGGACGGGACACTGAAGCTTTCTTT. V usage is TRBV29-1 and J usage is TRBJ1-1; D uncertain. Looked up from germline, CDR1 is SQVTM and CDR2 is ANQGSEA. The CDR3 spans 11 residues. V lost 7 bases, J lost 3 bases, and 9 bases lay in between. Full variable domain (outside the CDR3, taken from reference TRBV29-1 and TRBJ1-1): SAVISQKPSRDICQRGTSLTIQCQVDSQVTMMFWYRQQPGQSLTLIATANQGSEATYESGFVIDKFPISRPNLTFSTLTVSNMSPEDSSIYLCSAGRDTEAFFGQGTRLTVV.

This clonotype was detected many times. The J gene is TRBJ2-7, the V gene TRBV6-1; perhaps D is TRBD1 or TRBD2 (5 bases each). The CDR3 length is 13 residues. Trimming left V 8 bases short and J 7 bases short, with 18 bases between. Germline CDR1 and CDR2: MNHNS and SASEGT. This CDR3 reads CASRDRPRREQYF. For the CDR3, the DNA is TGTGCCAGCCGGGACCGCCCAAGGAGGGAGCAGTACTTC.

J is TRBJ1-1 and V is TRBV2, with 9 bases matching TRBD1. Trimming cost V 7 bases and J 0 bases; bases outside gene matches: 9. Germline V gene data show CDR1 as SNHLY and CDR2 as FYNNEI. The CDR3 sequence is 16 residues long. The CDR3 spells CASIFGTGRLNTEAFF. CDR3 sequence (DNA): TGTGCCAGCATTTTTGGGACAGGGCGTCTGAACACTGAAGCTTTCTTT.

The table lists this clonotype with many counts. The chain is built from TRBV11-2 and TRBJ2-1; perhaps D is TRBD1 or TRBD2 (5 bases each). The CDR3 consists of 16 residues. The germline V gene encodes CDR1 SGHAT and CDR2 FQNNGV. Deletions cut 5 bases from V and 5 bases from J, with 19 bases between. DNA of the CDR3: TGTGCCAGCAGCACCCTAAAGGGGACCGGCCACAATGAGCAGTTCTTC. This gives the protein CASSTLKGTGHNEQFF.

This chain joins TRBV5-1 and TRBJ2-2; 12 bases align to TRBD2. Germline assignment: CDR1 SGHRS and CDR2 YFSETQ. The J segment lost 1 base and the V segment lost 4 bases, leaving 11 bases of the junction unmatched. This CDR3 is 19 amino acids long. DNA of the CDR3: TGCGCCAGCAGCCCGAAAGGCGGACTAGCGGGGATGAACACCGGGGAGCTGTTTTTT. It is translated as CASSPKGGLAGMNTGELFF.

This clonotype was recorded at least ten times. CDR3 in amino acids: CASSSPSGTTYSSTDTQYF. The CDR3, as DNA: TGTGCCAGCAGCTCCCCATCTGGGACCACGTACTCTAGCACAGATACGCAGTATTTT. V usage is TRBV11-1 and J usage is TRBJ2-3; either TRBD1 or TRBD2 may supply D (5 bases each). This CDR3 has 19 amino acids. Trimming shortened V by 4 bases and J by 0 bases, and 23 bases separated the two germline ends. Germline V lookup: CDR1 SGHAT, CDR2 FQDESV (reference sequence).

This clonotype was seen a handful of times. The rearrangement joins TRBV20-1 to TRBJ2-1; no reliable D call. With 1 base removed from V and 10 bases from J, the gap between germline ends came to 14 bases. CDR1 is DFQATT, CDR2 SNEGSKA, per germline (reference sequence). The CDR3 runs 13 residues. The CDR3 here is CSARVPTGTEQFF. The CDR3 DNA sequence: TGCAGTGCTAGAGTCCCGACTGGCACGGAGCAGTTCTTC.

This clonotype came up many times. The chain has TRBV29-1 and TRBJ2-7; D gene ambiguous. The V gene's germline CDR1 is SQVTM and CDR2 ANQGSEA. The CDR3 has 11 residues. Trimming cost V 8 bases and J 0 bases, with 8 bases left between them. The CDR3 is CSIRLSYEQYF. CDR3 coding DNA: TGCAGCATTCGACTCTCCTACGAGCAGTACTTC.

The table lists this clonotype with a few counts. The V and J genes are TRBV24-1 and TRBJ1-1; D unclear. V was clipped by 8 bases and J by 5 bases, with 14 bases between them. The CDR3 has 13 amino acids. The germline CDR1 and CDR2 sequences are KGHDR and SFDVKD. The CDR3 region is CATKEKQGTEAFF. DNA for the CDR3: TGTGCCACCAAGGAGAAACAAGGTACTGAAGCTTTCTTT.

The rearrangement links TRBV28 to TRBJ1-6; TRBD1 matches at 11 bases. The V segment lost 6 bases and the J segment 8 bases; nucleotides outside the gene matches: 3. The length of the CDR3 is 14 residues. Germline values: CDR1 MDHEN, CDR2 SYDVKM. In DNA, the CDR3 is TGTGCCAGCAGGTGGACAGGGGGCGATTCACCCCTCCACTTT. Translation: CASRWTGGDSPLHF. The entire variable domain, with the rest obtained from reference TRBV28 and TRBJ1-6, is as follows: DVKVTQSSRYLVKRTGEKVFLECVQDMDHENMFWYRQDPGLGLRLIYFSYDVKMKEKGDIPEGYSVSREKKERFSLILESASTNQTSMYLCASRWTGGDSPLHFGNGTRLTVT.